This T cell receptor beta chain was profiled in a study of blood T cells in healthy people across ages. As for the study in general: About one barcoded beta molecule per two T cells was the capture yield of template switching. Whole-study findings and limits: Calculation of diversity from one million T cells yielded estimates considered to be underestimates.

Germline V CDR1 and CDR2: DFQATT, SNEGSKA (reference sequence). V shed 6 bases and J shed 8 bases, with 16 bases lying between them. CDR3 length: 12 residues. A second roughly 6 to 12 cycle PCR used barcoded and J-beta primers. TCRdb ran MiXCR on the 5' RACE reads and lists one entry per CDR3 protein. The table lists roughly 1,000,000 distinct CDR3 sequences, about 25% of them singletons. This clonotype was detected a few times. Antigen specificity is unknown. Separately, the same data were catalogued under a study of T cells of mothers and their children. That study reports: The search for persistent microchimeric T cell clones detected none.

This sequence was found in a girl aged 2 to 10 in good health. The sequencing sample was made of blood. This chain uses TRBV20-1 with TRBJ1-1; D may be TRBD1 (5 bases). The CDR3 loop reads CSARAGTNEAFF. CDR3 nucleotides: TGCAGTGCCCGGGCTGGGACGAACGAAGCTTTCTTT.